The present TCR beta chain was sequenced within a study of cytomegalovirus exposure and HLA in healthy donors. Study-wide points: Versus the roughly 670-donor mean, an Asian-associated ancestry cluster reportedly showed fewer N-insertions in a later analysis.

Remarks on this clone: Antigen: not known.

Amplification used 60 Vbeta primers and 13 Jbeta primers. Method: immunoSEQ multiplex PCR; TCRdb's copy keeps in-frame clones and lacks some. This sample yields hundreds of thousands of clones, of which about 85% are seen a single time; approximately 0.24% belongs to the top ten. Germline V gives CDR1 LGHNA, CDR2 YNFKEQ. The CDR3 is 15 residues long. The V end was cut by 0 bases, the J end by 10 bases, with 13 bases between. The source material was PBMCs. The chain carries TRBV4-2 and TRBJ1-6, with D perhaps matching TRBD1 (5 bases). This receptor was taken from a girl aged 2 to 10 in good health and CMV-seronegative. The CDR3 DNA is TGTGCCAGCAGCCAAGATACGTCAGGGCCCTCACCCCTCCACTTT. Its protein product is CASSQDTSGPSPLHF.